These T cell receptor beta chains were read from a single sample in a study of cytomegalovirus exposure and HLA in healthy donors. Here immunoSEQ multiplex PCR was the method, and the copy in TCRdb shows in-frame clones only, minus some. This sample has roughly 120,000 clones, with approximately 88% found just once. The sample comprised PBMCs. These receptors all stem from a man between 18 and 29 years old in good health and CMV-seronegative. Each CDR3 is given with its conserved first and last residue. A D gene is named only where the DNA matches it firmly. The size of a clone is reported for some rows only, either as once, few or many, or as a class for expanded clones.

NA	NA	TRBJ1-2	TRBV19	CASSIVSEGLDGYTF	TGTGCCAGTAGTATAGTGAGTGAGGGTCTTGATGGCTACACCTTC
once	NA	TRBJ1-1	TRBV5-1	CASSLAYGLGVITEAFF	TGCGCCAGCAGCTTGGCCTACGGACTAGGGGTTATTACTGAAGCTTTCTTT
NA	NA	TRBJ2-3	TRBV5-1	CASSFPERDTQYF	TGCGCCAGCAGCTTCCCAGAAAGAGATACGCAGTATTTT
few	NA	TRBJ1-5	TRBV30	CAWSVGQTNQPQHF	TGTGCCTGGAGTGTCGGACAGACTAATCAGCCCCAGCATTTT
NA	NA	TRBJ1-1	TRBV5-1	CASSLARGGNTEAFF	TGCGCCAGCAGCTTGGCCAGAGGGGGAAACACTGAAGCTTTCTTT
few	TRBD2	TRBJ2-1	TRBV29-1	CSSYGTSGTNEQFF	TGCAGCTCGTACGGGACTAGCGGTACCAATGAGCAGTTCTTC
NA	NA	TRBJ2-1	TRBV19	CASSPSGTGINEQFF	TGTGCCAGTAGTCCTTCTGGCACAGGGATCAATGAGCAGTTCTTC
NA	TRBD1	TRBJ2-7	TRBV7-9	CASSPGGLSYEQYF	TGTGCCAGCAGCCCAGGGGGTTTATCCTACGAGCAGTACTTC
NA	NA	TRBJ2-5	TRBV30	CAWTGSFQETQYF	TGTGCCTGGACGGGATCCTTCCAAGAGACCCAGTACTTC
once	TRBD1	TRBJ1-1	TRBV5-1	CASSLWGTGGNTEAFF	TGCGCCAGCAGCTTGTGGGGCACAGGGGGCAACACTGAAGCTTTCTTT
NA	TRBD1	TRBJ1-5	TRBV6-1	CASSQGVRPQHF	TGTGCCAGCAGTCAGGGGGTCCGGCCCCAGCATTTT
NA	TRBD2	TRBJ2-7	TRBV5-4	CASSRAAGISYEQYF	TGTGCCAGCAGCCGGGCAGCGGGAATCTCCTACGAGCAGTACTTC
once	NA	TRBJ1-3	TRBV23-1	CASSQSFTQIYFGNTIYF	TGCGCCAGCAGTCAATCGTTTACACAGATCTACTTTGGAAACACCATATATTTT
few	NA	TRBJ1-2	TRBV23-1	CASSQRGEFPHYGYTF	TGCGCCAGCAGTCAAAGGGGCGAGTTTCCTCACTATGGCTACACCTTC
NA	TRBD2	TRBJ2-3	TRBV7-2	CASSLRLAGSTDTQYF	TGTGCCAGCAGCCTCCGACTAGCGGGGAGCACAGATACGCAGTATTTT
NA	NA	TRBJ2-1	TRBV2	CASREDRNNEQFF	TGTGCCAGCAGGGAGGACAGAAACAATGAGCAGTTCTTC
NA	NA	TRBJ2-1	TRBV27	CASRAGGPSYNEQFF	TGTGCCAGCAGGGCGGGCGGGCCATCCTACAATGAGCAGTTCTTC
NA	TRBD2	TRBJ2-7	TRBV6-1	CASTVRGRYGEQYF	TGTGCCAGCACGGTTCGCGGGAGGTACGGCGAGCAGTACTTC
NA	NA	TRBJ2-7	TRBV6-1	CASSDTTYEQYF	TGTGCCAGCTCGGACACCACCTACGAGCAGTACTTC
NA	TRBD1	TRBJ2-3	TRBV5-6	CASSPGTGSSTDTQYF	TGTGCCAGCAGCCCCGGGACAGGGTCTAGCACAGATACGCAGTATTTT
NA	NA	TRBJ1-3	TRBV7-6	CASSPWFGDSGNTIYF	TGTGCCAGCAGCCCCTGGTTCGGGGACTCTGGAAACACCATATATTTT
NA	NA	TRBJ2-7	TRBV9	CASSVGEGLGQYEQYF	TGTGCCAGCAGCGTAGGGGAGGGACTGGGACAATACGAGCAGTACTTC
NA	TRBD2	TRBJ2-3	TRBV4-3	CASSQIAGGTDTQYF	TGCGCCAGCAGCCAAATAGCGGGGGGCACAGATACGCAGTATTTT
NA	NA	TRBJ1-2	TRBV7-2	CASSPLTGNYGYTF	TGTGCCAGCAGCCCACTTACAGGCAACTATGGCTACACCTTC
NA	TRBD2	TRBJ2-1	TRBV11-2	CASAQRGGNEQFF	TGTGCCAGCGCCCAGCGGGGCGGAAATGAGCAGTTCTTC
NA	NA	TRBJ2-6	TRBV18	CASSQRGLFGNSGANVLTF	TGTGCCAGCTCACAAAGGGGCTTATTTGGAAACTCTGGGGCCAACGTCCTGACTTTC
NA	NA	TRBJ2-7	TRBV9	CASSVEAGGTYEQYF	TGTGCCAGCAGCGTAGAGGCAGGGGGGACCTACGAGCAGTACTTC
NA	NA	TRBJ2-3	TRBV4-2	CASSQDLTDTQYF	TGTGCCAGCAGCCAAGACTTAACAGATACGCAGTATTTT
NA	TRBD1	TRBJ2-7	TRBV9	CASSVTGSLPYEQYF	TGTGCCAGCAGCGTGACAGGGAGCCTTCCCTACGAGCAGTACTTC
NA	NA	TRBJ2-7	TRBV6-6	CASSYSIQTYEQYF	TGTGCCAGCAGTTACTCGATTCAGACCTACGAGCAGTACTTC
NA	NA	TRBJ1-3	TRBV5-1	CASSLVGSGNTIYF	TGCGCCAGCAGCTTGGTCGGCTCTGGAAACACCATATATTTT
NA	NA	TRBJ1-1	TRBV15	CATSYRVVQNTEAFF	TGTGCCACCAGCTACAGGGTTGTCCAAAATACTGAAGCTTTCTTT
NA	TRBD1	TRBJ1-4	TRBV6-6	CASSRDRGNEKLFF	TGTGCCAGCAGCCGGGACAGGGGTAATGAAAAACTGTTTTTT
NA	NA	TRBJ2-3	TRBV5-4	CASSPQSTDTQYF	TGTGCCAGCAGCCCCCAGAGCACAGATACGCAGTATTTT
NA	TRBD1	TRBJ2-4	TRBV7-8	CASSLNWGYDPGQGKNIQYF	TGTGCCAGCAGCTTAAATTGGGGGTACGACCCGGGACAGGGAAAAAACATTCAGTACTTC
NA	NA	TRBJ2-7	TRBV6-6	CASSYPENRVSEQYF	TGTGCCAGCAGTTATCCCGAAAACAGGGTCTCCGAGCAGTACTTC
NA	TRBD2	TRBJ2-3	TRBV7-9	CASSPPGLGVDTQYF	TGTGCCAGCAGCCCGCCGGGACTAGGAGTGGATACGCAGTATTTT